A single TCR beta chain is shown here with its context. The data were produced by immunoSEQ multiplex PCR, yet TCRdb's version contains in-frame clones alone and is incomplete. Here the sample spans approximately 89,000 clones, around 80% being singletons. V dropped 6 bases and J dropped 1; count of bases not matched to a gene: 6. The germline V gene encodes CDR1 MDHEN and CDR2 SYDVKM. The CDR3 extends over 15 amino acids. The sample belongs to a study of T cells in localized non-small cell lung cancer. The chain links TRBV28 to TRBJ2-5; 9 nucleotides agree with TRBD2. The receptor was derived from a man aged 40-75 years with stage II squamous cell lung carcinoma. The specimen comprised PBMCs, sampled before any cancer treatment. CDR3 sequence: CASSWAGGFQETQYF. The DNA for the CDR3 is TGTGCCAGCAGCTGGGCGGGGGGGTTCCAAGAGACCCAGTACTTC.